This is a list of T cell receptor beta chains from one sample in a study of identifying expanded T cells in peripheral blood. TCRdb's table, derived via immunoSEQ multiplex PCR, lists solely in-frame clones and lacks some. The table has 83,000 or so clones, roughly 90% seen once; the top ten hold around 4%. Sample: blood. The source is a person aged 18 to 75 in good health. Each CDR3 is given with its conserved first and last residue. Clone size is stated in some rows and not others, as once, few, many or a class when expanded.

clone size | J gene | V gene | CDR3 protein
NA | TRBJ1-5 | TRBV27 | CASSLFGGYNQPQHF
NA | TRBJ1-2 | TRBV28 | CASSLFPRDGGRLNYGYTF
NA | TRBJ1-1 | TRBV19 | CASSGGLNEAFF
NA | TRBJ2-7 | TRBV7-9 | CASSSYTGFHEQYF
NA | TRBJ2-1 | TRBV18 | CASSRGTDNNEQFF
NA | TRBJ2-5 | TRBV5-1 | CASSLYSDKETQYF
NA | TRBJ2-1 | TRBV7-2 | CAAGVWREGYNEQFF
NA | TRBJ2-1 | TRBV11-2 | CASSLVMGGGVPPEQFF
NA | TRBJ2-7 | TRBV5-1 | CASSGDYEQYF
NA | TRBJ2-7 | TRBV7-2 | CASSLGGAGRVEQYF
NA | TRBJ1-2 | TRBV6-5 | CASSYRTAQDGYTF
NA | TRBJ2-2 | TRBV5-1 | CASSDRGNANTGELFF
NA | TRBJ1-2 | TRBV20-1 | CSANNYGYTF
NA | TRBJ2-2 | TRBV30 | CAWMWGPGELFF
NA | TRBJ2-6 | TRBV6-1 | CASSERGRAAGANVLTF
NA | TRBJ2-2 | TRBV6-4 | CASSGDSHTGELFF
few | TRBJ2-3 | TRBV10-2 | CASTVRDTQYF
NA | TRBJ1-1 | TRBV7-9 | CASSPQGAAFF
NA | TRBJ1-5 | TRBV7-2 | CASSPPGQPQHF
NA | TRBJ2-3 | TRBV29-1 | CSVAYAMTEAPGDYTDTQYF
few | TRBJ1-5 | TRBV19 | CASSIDPYQPQHF
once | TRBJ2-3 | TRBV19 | CASKSQGITDTQYF
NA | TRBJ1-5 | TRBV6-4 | CASSDSRTVSDRQPQHF
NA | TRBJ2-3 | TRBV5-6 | CASSSTGVTDTQYF
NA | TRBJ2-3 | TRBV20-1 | CSAQLGDTQYF
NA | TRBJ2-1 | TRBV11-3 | CASSLDGTLYNEQFF
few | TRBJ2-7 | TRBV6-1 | CASSENESTEQYF
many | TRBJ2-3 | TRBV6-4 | CASSLAGGPTDTQYF
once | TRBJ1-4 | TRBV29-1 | CSVDRGSEKLFF
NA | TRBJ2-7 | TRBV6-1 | CASSESPFRYEQYF
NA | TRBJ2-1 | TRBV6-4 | CASSPDSTNEQFF
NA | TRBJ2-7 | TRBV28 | CATYRGPTYEQYF
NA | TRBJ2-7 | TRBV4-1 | CASSQEGTGSYEQYF
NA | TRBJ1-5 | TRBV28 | CASRYREGNQPQHF
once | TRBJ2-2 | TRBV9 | CASSVVGTNTGELFF
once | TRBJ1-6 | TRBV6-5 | CASSRQDNSPLHF